One sample yielded the 21 T cell receptor beta chains listed below, sequenced in a study of T cell clusters in autoimmune cytopenias (dated by TCRdb to the late 2010s). Each sample's TRB amplification started from approximately 240 ng of peripheral blood genomic DNA, which corresponds to 35,000 to 40,000 genome equivalents. Sequencing instrument: Illumina MiSeq. To amplify TRB rearrangements, a touch-down multiplex PCR protocol was run with the TRB-A and TRB-B primer pools combined in a single tube. After the reads were reprocessed by TCRdb, one entry was made per CDR3 protein sequence, with no DNA. This sample's table lists 7,000 to 8,500 distinct CDR3 sequences. About 3.5% of the sample is in the top ten clones. Sequencing used peripheral blood. These receptors came from a human donor with an autoimmune cytopenia or autoimmune hepatitis (not recorded which).

The chain has TRBV28 and TRBJ2-1. Germline CDR1 is MDHEN and CDR2 is SYDVKM. The CDR3 extends over 14 amino acids. The CDR3 sequence is CASTIRRPYNEQFF.

V usage is TRBV20-1 and J usage is TRBJ1-5. Germline V gives CDR1 DFQATT, CDR2 SNEGSKA (reference sequence). The CDR3 extends over 11 amino acids. CDR3 amino acids: CSAISNQPQHF.

This clonotype counts as medium-sized by frequency. The CDR3 sequence: CASSKGRDRTGELFF. The chain has TRBV27 and TRBJ2-2; the D call of TRBD1 rests on TCRdb alone, since no DNA is present to check it. This CDR3 has 15 amino acids. The germline gives CDR1 MNHEY, CDR2 SMNVEV (reference sequence).

By frequency, this clonotype registers medium-sized. The chain joins TRBV6-4 to TRBJ1-1. Germline assignment: CDR1 MRHNA and CDR2 SNTAGT. The CDR3 loop spans 13 amino acids. The CDR3 region is CASSDSNTREAFF.

The chain couples TRBV7-9 to TRBJ2-4; no DNA is available, so the TRBD1 call from TCRdb remains unchecked. The CDR3 spans 14 residues. CDR1 and CDR2 from the germline V gene are SEHNR and FQNEAQ (reference sequence). This chain's CDR3 is CASSTQGAKNIQYF.

CDR3 residues: CASSTKTGYEQYF. The chain has TRBV5-4 and TRBJ2-7; as DNA is missing, the TRBD1 call by TCRdb cannot be tested. There are 13 residues in the CDR3. CDR1 SGHNT and CDR2 YYREEE come from the germline V gene (reference sequence). Filled out from reference TRBV5-4 and TRBJ2-7, the complete variable domain reads ETGVTQSPTHLIKTRGQQVTLRCSSQSGHNTVSWYQQALGQGPQFIFQYYREEENGRGNFPPRFSGLQFPNYSSELNVNALELDDSALYLCASSTKTGYEQYFGPGTRLTVT.

The chain joins TRBV5-5 to TRBJ1-2; TCRdb's D gene call, TRBD1, goes unchecked for lack of DNA. The CDR3 extends over 12 amino acids. Germline lookup yields CDR1 SGHKS and CDR2 YYEKEE (reference sequence). This CDR3 is CASSSQENGYTF.

The chain combines TRBV19 with TRBJ1-5; TCRdb's D gene call, TRBD1, goes unchecked for lack of DNA. Germline V lookup: CDR1 LNHDA, CDR2 SQIVND (reference sequence). The CDR3 totals 16 residues. The CDR3 is CASSMGRGQGYQPQHF.

V gene TRBV18 combines with J gene TRBJ2-6; TCRdb proposes TRBD1, but this gene call is untestable without DNA. The germline gives CDR1 KGHSH, CDR2 LQKENI. The CDR3 consists of 18 residues. CDR3 protein: CASSISGGSGSGANVLTF.

This rearrangement joins TRBV27 to TRBJ2-7; TCRdb gives TRBD1 as the D gene, but with no DNA this cannot be confirmed. CDR3 length equals 15 residues. Germline lookup yields CDR1 MNHEY and CDR2 SMNVEV (reference sequence). The CDR3 loop is CASSPTGTDIYEQYF.

This chain connects TRBV6-4 to TRBJ2-3; TCRdb's D gene call, TRBD1, goes unchecked for lack of DNA. The CDR3 contains 15 residues. CDR1 and CDR2 from the germline V gene are MRHNA and SNTAGT. Here the CDR3 reads CASSETRGGTDTQYF.

By frequency, this clonotype registers medium-sized. The rearrangement links TRBV6-2 or TRBV6-3 to TRBJ2-7; TCRdb outputs TRBD1, but without DNA this stays unchecked. CDR3 length: 15 amino acids. The germline V gene encodes CDR1 MNHEY and CDR2 SVGEGT. CDR3 amino acids: CASSSPGTGSHEQYF.

This sequence joins TRBV21-1 and TRBJ2-1; the D call from TCRdb, TRBD1, cannot be confirmed without DNA. TRBV21-1 corresponds to a pseudogene. This CDR3 is built from 16 residues. The CDR3: CASPGPPLVIYNEQFF.

V gene TRBV6-6 combines with J gene TRBJ1-1. The germline CDR1 and CDR2 sequences are MNHNY and SVGAGI (reference sequence). The CDR3 is 11 amino acids. The CDR3 protein is CASSWNTEAFF.

V is TRBV5-5 and J is TRBJ2-1; there is no DNA to check the TCRdb D call of TRBD2. From germline, CDR1 is SGHKS and CDR2 YYEKEE (reference sequence). The CDR3 totals 16 residues. The CDR3 protein is CASSLALAGGYNEQFF.

By frequency, this clonotype registers medium-sized. V is TRBV11-2 and J is TRBJ2-2; the TRBD2 assignment by TCRdb is unverifiable without DNA. Germline V gene data show CDR1 as SGHAT and CDR2 as FQNNGV. This CDR3 contains 16 residues. This CDR3 is CASTRGRGWDTGELFF. Together with reference TRBV11-2 and TRBJ2-2, the CDR3 gives the full variable domain: EAGVAQSPRYKIIEKRQSVAFWCNPISGHATLYWYQQILGQGPKLLIQFQNNGVVDDSQLPKDRFSAERLKGVDSTLKIQPAKLEDSAVYLCASTRGRGWDTGELFFGEGSRLTVL.

V gene TRBV6-6 combines with J gene TRBJ2-3; the D call from TCRdb, TRBD2, cannot be confirmed without DNA. CDR3 size: 16 residues. Germline assignment: CDR1 MNHNY and CDR2 SVGAGI (reference sequence). CDR3: CASSSHSGGAFDTQYF.

The chain is built from TRBV5-1 and TRBJ2-7; without DNA, the TCRdb call of TRBD1 cannot be checked. The CDR3 sequence is 15 residues long. CDR1 SGHRS and CDR2 YFSETQ come from the germline V gene. The CDR3 is CASSHPGTDSYEQYF. Based on the CDR3 plus reference TRBV5-1 and TRBJ2-7, the full variable domain is KAGVTQTPRYLIKTRGQQVTLSCSPISGHRSVSWYQQTPGQGLQFLFEYFSETQRNKGNFPGRFSGRQFSNSRSEMNVSTLELGDSALYLCASSHPGTDSYEQYFGPGTRLTVT.

This clonotype is labeled medium-sized based on frequency. The chain uses TRBV19 and TRBJ2-7; TCRdb's D call, TRBD1, is unchecked because there is no DNA. There are 14 residues in the CDR3. Germline loops: CDR1 LNHDA, CDR2 SQIVND (reference sequence). This CDR3 reads CASRPRGLSYEQYF.

This chain uses TRBV6-1 with TRBJ2-3; lacking DNA, the TRBD1 call made by TCRdb goes unchecked. The V gene's germline CDR1 is MNHNS and CDR2 SASEGT. This CDR3 contains 14 residues. CDR3 sequence: CASREQGGTDTQYF.

This clonotype ranks as medium-sized in terms of frequency. The chain has TRBV13 and TRBJ2-2; TCRdb gives TRBD1 as the D gene, but with no DNA this cannot be confirmed. Germline loops: CDR1 PRHDT, CDR2 FYEKMQ (reference sequence). This CDR3 has 15 amino acids. CDR3: CASSTGQGITGELFF. Based on the CDR3 plus reference TRBV13 and TRBJ2-2, the full variable domain is AAGVIQSPRHLIKEKRETATLKCYPIPRHDTVYWYQQGPGQDPQFLISFYEKMQSDKGSIPDRFSAQQFSDYHSELNMSSLELGDSALYFCASSTGQGITGELFFGEGSRLTVL.